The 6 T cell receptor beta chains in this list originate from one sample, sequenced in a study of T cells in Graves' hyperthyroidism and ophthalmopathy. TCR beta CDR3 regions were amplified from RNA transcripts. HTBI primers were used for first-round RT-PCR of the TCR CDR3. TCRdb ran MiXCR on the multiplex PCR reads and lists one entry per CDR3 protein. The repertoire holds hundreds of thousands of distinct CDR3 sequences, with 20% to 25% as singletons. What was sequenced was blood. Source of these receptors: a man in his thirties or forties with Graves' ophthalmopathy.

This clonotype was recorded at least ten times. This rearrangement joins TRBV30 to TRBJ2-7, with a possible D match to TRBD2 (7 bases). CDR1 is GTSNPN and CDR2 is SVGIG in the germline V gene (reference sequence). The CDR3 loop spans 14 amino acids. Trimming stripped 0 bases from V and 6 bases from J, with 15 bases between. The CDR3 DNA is TGTGCCTGGAGTGTACGAAACAGGGAGGGCGAGCAGTACTTC. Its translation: CAWSVRNREGEQYF.

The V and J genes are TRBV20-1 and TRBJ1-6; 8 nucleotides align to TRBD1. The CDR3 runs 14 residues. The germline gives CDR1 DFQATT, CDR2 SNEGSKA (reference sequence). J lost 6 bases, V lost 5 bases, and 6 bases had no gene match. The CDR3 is CSALTGAGNSPLHF. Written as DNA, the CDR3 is TGCAGTGCTCTGACAGGGGCCGGTAATTCACCCCTCCACTTT.

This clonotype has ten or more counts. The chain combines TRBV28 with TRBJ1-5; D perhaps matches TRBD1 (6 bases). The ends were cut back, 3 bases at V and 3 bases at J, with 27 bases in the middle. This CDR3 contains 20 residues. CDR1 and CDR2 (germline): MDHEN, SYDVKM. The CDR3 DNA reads TGTGCCAGCAGTTTCGGGCGGGGCCCCAGGGGAATATCGGACAATCAGCCCCAGCATTTT. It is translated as CASSFGRGPRGISDNQPQHF.

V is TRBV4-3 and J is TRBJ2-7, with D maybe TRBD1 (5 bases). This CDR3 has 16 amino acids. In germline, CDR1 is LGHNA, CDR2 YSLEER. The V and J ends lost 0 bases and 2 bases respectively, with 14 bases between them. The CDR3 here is CASSQEVRQSPYEQYF. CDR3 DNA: TGCGCCAGCAGCCAAGAAGTCCGACAGTCCCCCTACGAGCAGTACTTC.

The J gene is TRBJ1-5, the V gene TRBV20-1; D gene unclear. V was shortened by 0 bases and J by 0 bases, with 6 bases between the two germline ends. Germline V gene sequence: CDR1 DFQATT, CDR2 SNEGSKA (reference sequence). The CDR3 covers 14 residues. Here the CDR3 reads CSARENYSNQPQHF. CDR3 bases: TGCAGTGCTAGAGAAAATTATAGCAATCAGCCCCAGCATTTT.

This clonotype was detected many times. The CDR3 DNA follows: TGTGCCAGCAGTATTCCGACAGAGCACAATGAGCAGTTCTTC. This codes for CASSIPTEHNEQFF. The V call is TRBV28, the J call TRBJ2-1, with TRBD1 as a possible D gene (5 bases). The CDR3 contains 14 residues. Germline V gene data show CDR1 as MDHEN and CDR2 as SYDVKM. Trimming stripped 5 bases from V and 5 bases from J, with 13 bases between.